This record looks at one T cell receptor beta chain sequence and its context. This sample is drawn from a study of blood T cell repertoires in COVID-19. Some clones are missing from TCRdb's copy, which holds only in-frame ones; the method was immunoSEQ multiplex PCR. The data contain more than 85,000 clones, just over 85% of them singletons. The CDR3 spans 12 residues. Losses at the gene ends were 5 bases for V and 15 bases for J; bases not matched to a gene: 7. Germline values: CDR1 MNHEY, CDR2 SMNVEV (reference sequence). Sequencing input: peripheral blood. The TCR was taken from a man aged 45-65 years with COVID-19, enrolled during active disease. The rearrangement uses TRBV27 and TRBJ1-5; 10 bases match TRBD1. CDR3 in DNA: TGTGCCAGCAGTCCCCGACAGGGGGCGTTGCATTTT. This codes for CASSPRQGALHF.